The T cell receptor (beta chain) described here comes from a study of blood T cell repertoires in COVID-19. The wider study: Specimens from acute and convalescent COVID-19 originated in the United States, Italy and Spain. T cells, B-cell-depleted T cells, or PBMCs provided the cDNA or gDNA that served as material.

Per the study methods: Nucleated cell counts were estimated from reference gene primer amplification. Repertoires were generated with immunoSEQ multiplex PCR, while TCRdb's copy carries only in-frame clones and drops some. Clone size and the V and J calls come from that table; the DNA yielded D and trimming. Here the sample spans fewer than 200,000 clones, around 90% being singletons. The germline gives CDR1 SGHAT, CDR2 FQDESV (reference sequence). V lost 5 bases and J lost 3; bases outside the gene matches: 11. This CDR3 has 16 amino acids. The sample consisted of peripheral blood. This sequence was found in a man aged 40-55 years with active or convalescent COVID-19. The rearrangement joins TRBV11-1 to TRBJ2-5, with 8 bases matching TRBD2. In nucleotides, the CDR3 is TGTGCCAGCAGCCGTTCCCCTACTAGCGGAGAAGAGACCCAGTACTTC. Its protein is CASSRSPTSGEETQYF. The full variable domain, rest sourced from reference TRBV11-1 and TRBJ2-5, is EAEVAQSPRYKITEKSQAVAFWCDPISGHATLYWYRQILGQGPELLVQFQDESVVDDSQLPKDRFSAERLKGVDSTLKIQPAELGDSAMYLCASSRSPTSGEETQYFGPGTRLLVL.